This entry features one T cell receptor (beta chain) sequence. Its antigen is unidentified. V was clipped by 7 bases and J by 4 bases, with 11 bases between them. In germline, CDR1 is MDHEN, CDR2 SYDVKM. There are 13 residues in the CDR3. These data belong to a study of siplizumab effects on memory and regulatory T cells. Study-wide points: Under siplizumab, an average roughly 69% of mappable alloreactive CD4+ clones were Treg-derived, compared with under 35% in controls. Naive T cells looked more diverse than memory cells and looked like major alloresponse contributors.

TCR templates, about 97,000 per sample, were assayed. Generated by immunoSEQ multiplex PCR, the TCRdb table keeps only in-frame clones and is missing some. The table shows under 7,500 clones, with 65% to 70% occurring only once. The clonotype comes from a human donor in good health. The J gene is TRBJ1-3, the V gene TRBV28; D is ambiguous. Sequencing was performed on effector memory CD8+ T cells sorted from blood. The subset was: unstimulated CD8+ effector memory T cells. The CDR3 is CASMRATGNTIYF. DNA of the CDR3: TGTGCCAGCATGCGCGCTACAGGAAACACCATATATTTT.